Sequencing of this TCR beta chain was carried out in a study of shared clonotypes between healthy human individuals. Germline CDR1 reads MDHEN; CDR2 reads SYDVKM. The CDR3 sequence is 13 residues long. V lost 3 bases, J lost 9 bases, and 12 bases lay in between. Study-wide findings and caveats: The study found about 5% of naive CD4 clonotypes shared across several donors.

A remark on this clone: Its cognate antigen is unknown.

The table came from immunoSEQ multiplex PCR; TCRdb's copy has only in-frame clones and leaves some out. This table has 150,000 to 200,000 clones, over 80% appearing once. This chain joins TRBV28 and TRBJ2-4; possibly TRBD1 for D (5 bases). This TCR was recovered from a woman in her 30s in good health. The specimen was naive CD4+ T cells sorted from blood. The subset denotes: CD45RA+ positively selected. As DNA, the CDR3 is TGTGCCAGCAGTTTGGGCCAGGGTAGCATTCAGTACTTC. This gives the protein CASSLGQGSIQYF.